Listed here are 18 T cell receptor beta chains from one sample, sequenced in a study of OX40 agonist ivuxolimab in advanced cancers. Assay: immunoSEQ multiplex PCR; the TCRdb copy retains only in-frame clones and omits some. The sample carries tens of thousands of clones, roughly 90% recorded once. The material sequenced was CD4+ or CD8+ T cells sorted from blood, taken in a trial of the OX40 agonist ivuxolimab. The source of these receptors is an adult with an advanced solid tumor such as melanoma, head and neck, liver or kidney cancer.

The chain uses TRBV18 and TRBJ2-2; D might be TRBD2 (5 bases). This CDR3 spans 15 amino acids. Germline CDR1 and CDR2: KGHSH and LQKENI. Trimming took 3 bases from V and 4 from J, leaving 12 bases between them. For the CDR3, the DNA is TGTGCCAGCTCACCCCCGTCGGCGGGCACCGGGGAGCTGTTTTTT. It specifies CASSPPSAGTGELFF.

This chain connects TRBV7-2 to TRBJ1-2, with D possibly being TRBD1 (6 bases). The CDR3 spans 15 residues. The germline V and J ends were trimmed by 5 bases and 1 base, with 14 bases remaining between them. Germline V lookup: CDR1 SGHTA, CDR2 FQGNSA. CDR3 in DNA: TGTGCCAGCAGCCCGACAGGAGTCCTTAACTATGGCTACACCTTC. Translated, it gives CASSPTGVLNYGYTF. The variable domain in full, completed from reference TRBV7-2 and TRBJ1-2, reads GAGVSQSPSNKVTEKGKDVELRCDPISGHTALYWYRQSLGQGLEFLIYFQGNSAPDKSGLPSDRFSAERTGGSVSTLTIQRTQQEDSAVYLCASSPTGVLNYGYTFGSGTRLTVV.

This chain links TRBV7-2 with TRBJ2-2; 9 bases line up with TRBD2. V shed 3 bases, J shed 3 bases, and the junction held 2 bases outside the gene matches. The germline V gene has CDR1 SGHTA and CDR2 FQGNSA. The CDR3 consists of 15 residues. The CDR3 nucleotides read TGTGCCAGCAGCTTTAGCGGGGGATACACCGGGGAGCTGTTTTTT. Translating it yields CASSFSGGYTGELFF. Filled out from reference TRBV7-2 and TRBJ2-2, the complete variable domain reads GAGVSQSPSNKVTEKGKDVELRCDPISGHTALYWYRQSLGQGLEFLIYFQGNSAPDKSGLPSDRFSAERTGGSVSTLTIQRTQQEDSAVYLCASSFSGGYTGELFFGEGSRLTVL.

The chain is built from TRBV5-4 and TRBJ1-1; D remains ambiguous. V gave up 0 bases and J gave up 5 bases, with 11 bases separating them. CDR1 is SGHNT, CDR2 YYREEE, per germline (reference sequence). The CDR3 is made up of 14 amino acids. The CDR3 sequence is CASSLGQVRTEAFF. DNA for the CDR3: TGTGCCAGCAGCTTGGGGCAGGTGCGAACTGAAGCTTTCTTT.

The CDR3 sequence: CASRKLQDFGDEQYF. The CDR3 nucleotides read TGCGCCAGCAGGAAACTCCAGGATTTTGGGGACGAGCAGTACTTC. The chain is built from TRBV5-1 and TRBJ2-7; D unclear. Trimming removed 5 bases from V and 5 bases from J, with 20 bases in between. This CDR3 spans 15 amino acids. The germline gives CDR1 SGHRS, CDR2 YFSETQ.

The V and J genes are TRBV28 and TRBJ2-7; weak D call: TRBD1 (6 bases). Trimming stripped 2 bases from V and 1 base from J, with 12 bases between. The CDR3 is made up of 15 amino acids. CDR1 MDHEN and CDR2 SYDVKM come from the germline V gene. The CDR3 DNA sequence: TGTGCCAGCAGTTTACCCGGGACAAGATCCTACGAGCAGTACTTC. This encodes CASSLPGTRSYEQYF.

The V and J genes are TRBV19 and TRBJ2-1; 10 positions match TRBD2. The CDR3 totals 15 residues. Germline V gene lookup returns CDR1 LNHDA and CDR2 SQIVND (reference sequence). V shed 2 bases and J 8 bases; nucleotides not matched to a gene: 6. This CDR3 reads CASSIHSGGLDEQFF. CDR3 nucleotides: TGTGCCAGTAGTATACATAGCGGGGGGTTGGATGAGCAGTTCTTC.

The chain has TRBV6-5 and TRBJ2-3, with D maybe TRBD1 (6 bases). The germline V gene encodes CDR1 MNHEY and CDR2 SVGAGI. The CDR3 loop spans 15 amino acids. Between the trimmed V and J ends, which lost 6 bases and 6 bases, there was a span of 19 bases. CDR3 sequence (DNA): TGTGCCAGCAGGAGACTGGGGGCGCATTTCGATACGCAGTATTTT. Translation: CASRRLGAHFDTQYF.

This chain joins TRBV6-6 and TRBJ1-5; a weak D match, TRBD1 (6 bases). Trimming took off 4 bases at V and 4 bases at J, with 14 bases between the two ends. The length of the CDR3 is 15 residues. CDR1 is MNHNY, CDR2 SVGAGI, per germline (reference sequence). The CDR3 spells CASSSLQGQNQPQHF. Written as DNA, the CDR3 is TGTGCCAGCAGTTCCCTACAGGGTCAAAATCAGCCCCAGCATTTT.

The CDR3 sequence: CASRIAGNEQFF. The CDR3 nucleotides are TGTGCCAGCCGCATAGCAGGGAATGAGCAGTTCTTC. The J gene is TRBJ2-1, the V gene TRBV6-6; a weak D match, TRBD1 (5 bases). CDR3 length equals 12 residues. Germline V CDR1 and CDR2: MNHNY, SVGAGI (reference sequence). Trimming pared 8 bases from V and 7 bases from J, leaving 12 bases between.

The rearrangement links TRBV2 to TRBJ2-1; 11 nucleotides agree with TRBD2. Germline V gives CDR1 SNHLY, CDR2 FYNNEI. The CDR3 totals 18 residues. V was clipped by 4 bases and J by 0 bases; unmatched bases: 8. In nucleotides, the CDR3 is TGTGCCAGCAGTGTACCGGGACTAGCGGTTTACTCCTACAATGAGCAGTTCTTC. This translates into CASSVPGLAVYSYNEQFF.

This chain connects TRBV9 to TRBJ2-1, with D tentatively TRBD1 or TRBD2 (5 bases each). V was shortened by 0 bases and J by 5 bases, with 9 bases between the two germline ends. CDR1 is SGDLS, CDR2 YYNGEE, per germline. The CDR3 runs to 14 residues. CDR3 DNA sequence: TGTGCCAGCAGCGTAGTTGGGACGGACAATGAGCAGTTCTTC. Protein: CASSVVGTDNEQFF.

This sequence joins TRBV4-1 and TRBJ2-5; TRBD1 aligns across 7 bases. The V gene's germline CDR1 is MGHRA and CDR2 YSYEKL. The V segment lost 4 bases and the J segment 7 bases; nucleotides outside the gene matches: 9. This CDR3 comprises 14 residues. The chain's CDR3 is CASSPLGQSWTQYF. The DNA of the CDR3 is TGCGCCAGCAGCCCACTGGGACAGTCGTGGACCCAGTACTTC.

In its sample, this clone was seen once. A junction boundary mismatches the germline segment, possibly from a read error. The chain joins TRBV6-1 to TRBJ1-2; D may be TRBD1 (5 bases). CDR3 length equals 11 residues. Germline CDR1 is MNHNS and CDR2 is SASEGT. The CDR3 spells CASSEGRSRAF. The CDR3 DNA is TGTGCCAGCAGTGAGGGACGGTCTCGGGCCTTC.

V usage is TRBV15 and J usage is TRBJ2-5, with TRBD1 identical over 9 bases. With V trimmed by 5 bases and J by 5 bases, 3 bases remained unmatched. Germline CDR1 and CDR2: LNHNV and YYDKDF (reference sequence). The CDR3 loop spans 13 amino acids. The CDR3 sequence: CATSGQGKETQYF. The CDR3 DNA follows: TGTGCCACCAGCGGACAGGGGAAGGAGACCCAGTACTTC.

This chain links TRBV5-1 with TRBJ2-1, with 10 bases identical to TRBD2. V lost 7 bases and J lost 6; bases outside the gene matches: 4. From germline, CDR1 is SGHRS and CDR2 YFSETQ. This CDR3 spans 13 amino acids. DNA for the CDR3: TGCGCCAGCCCCGGGACTAGCGTCAATGAGCAGTTCTTC. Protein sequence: CASPGTSVNEQFF.

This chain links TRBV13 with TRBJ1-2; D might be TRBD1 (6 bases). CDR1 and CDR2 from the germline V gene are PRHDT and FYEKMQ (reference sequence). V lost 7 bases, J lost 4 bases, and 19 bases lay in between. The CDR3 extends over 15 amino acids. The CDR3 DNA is TGTGCCAGCACCTTCATCTATGGACAGACCTATGGCTACACCTTC. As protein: CASTFIYGQTYGYTF.

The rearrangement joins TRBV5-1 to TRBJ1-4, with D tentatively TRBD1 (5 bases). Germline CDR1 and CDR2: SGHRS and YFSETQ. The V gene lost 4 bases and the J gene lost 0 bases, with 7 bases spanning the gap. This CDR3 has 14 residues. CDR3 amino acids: CASSRGATNEKLFF. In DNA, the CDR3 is TGCGCCAGCAGCCGAGGGGCAACTAATGAAAAACTGTTTTTT.